The T cell receptor (beta chain) under discussion was sequenced for a study of tumor and adjacent non-tumor tissue in lung cancer (dated by TCRdb to 2016 to 2018). For the wider study: By cancer type, the cohort comprised 12 to 13 adenocarcinoma patients, 2 squamous cell carcinoma patients and 1 small cell lung cancer patient. The 15 or so patients were aged roughly 30 to 85 years, included 10 men and 5 women, and had TNM stage I to III disease. A total of around 130,000,000 productive TCRbeta reads were generated by sequencing, corresponding to an average of roughly 4 million reads per sample. Bulk TCRbeta repertoires were compared between lung tumor tissue and matched distant non-tumor lung tissue obtained from 15 lung cancer patients. Some 31 paired specimens, one tumor and one normal lung sample per patient, were profiled by TCRbeta CDR3 sequencing.

Library prep was done by multiplex PCR. The sequencer listed for this sample is Illumina HiSeq 2500. Following protocols modified from ARM-PCR, the researchers constructed TCRbeta libraries through three rounds of nested PCR with primers (Table S4). Before sequencing, PCR products of 200-500 bp were cut from the gel and purified using the QIAquick gel extraction kit. Regarding the original processing steps: Reads were cleaned using Trimmomatic, were merged into complete CDR3 sequences using FLASH, and were assigned to V(D)J germline segments using MiTCR. Clonal diversity was computed as the inverse Simpson's index with VDJtools. A read counted as productive if the sequence was in-frame and lacked a premature stop codon. Using fastp trimming at Q25 and MiXCR clonotype assembly, TCRdb reanalyzed the public sequencing data and kept in-frame beta chains. Each CDR3 protein gets just one entry, which takes the most common genes and DNA from the rows behind it. For this entry, the V and J calls and clone size follow TCRdb and not the study's own pipeline. The sample table contains 100,000 to 150,000 distinct CDR3 sequences; only one count was recorded for 60% to 70% of them. The ten largest clones capture about 13% of the sample.

From its cysteine to its phenylalanine, the CDR3 spans 17 amino acids. Solely the CDR3 DNA is kept, with 51 bases framed from the first base. The germline V gene specifies SGHNT as CDR1 and YENEEA as CDR2. Bulk unsorted tissue served as the source for RNA extraction, and RNA quality was assessed using a NanoDrop ND-1000 and an Agilent 2100. All donors had newly diagnosed lung cancer, had not received prior chemotherapy, and were admitted for thoracic surgery in China between August and November 2014. Anyone who had undergone radiotherapy or chemotherapy before, or who had another cancer at the same time, was left out of the study. Surgical tissue pieces of about 1-2.3 cm3 were preserved in RNAlater solution and were kept at -80 degrees C until use. The research as a whole found: The sequencing platform is not named in the methods, and unique molecular identifiers are not mentioned. Only roughly 15 patients were in the cohort, and the authors stated that larger samples and more detailed clinical data are needed. TCR diversity was significantly higher in younger patients, and higher tumor TCR diversity was associated with shorter overall and disease-free survival. Because peripheral blood was not sequenced, the blood TCRbeta repertoires of the lung cancer patients in the study went unexamined. Significantly higher TCR diversity (inverse Simpson) was observed in tumor tissue than in normal lung tissue (around 460 vs 160, P = 0.0075, Mann-Whitney U test). A significantly larger cumulative share of the repertoire was made up by the top 100 clones in normal lung than in tumor tissue.

Note on this clonotype: Its antigen is not yet known. There are no base qualities to consult, and no much larger clone falls within one base.

This sequence originates from a young man with non-small cell lung cancer. Material for sequencing was lung tumor tissue. Here the chain combines TRBV11-3 and TRBJ2-7, with 8 bases in between that match TRBD1. CDR3 loop: CTNSLSLGAGTGDEQYF. The nucleotide sequence is given as TGTACCAACAGCTTAAGTTTAGGTGCCGGGACAGGAGACGAGCAGTACTTC.